The clone carrying this TCR beta chain came up a few times. Its antigen is currently unknown. 5'RACE primed at constant segments yielded TCR alpha and TCR beta cDNA libraries bearing sample barcodes and UMIs. TCRdb recomputed calls from the 5' RACE reads with MiXCR, one row per CDR3 protein. The repertoire holds roughly 450,000 distinct CDR3 sequences, with about a sixth as singletons. The data were taken from a study of T-cell memory formation after mild COVID-19. Study-wide context: The TCR clusters were mostly specific to one donor.

Findings of the study overall: A second wave expanding day 15 to 37 was CD4+-biased; contracting clones were balanced. Detection of some responders pre-infection suggested pre-existing cross-reactive memory T cells participated.

V lost 6 bases, J lost 6 bases, and 20 bases lay in between. Germline loops: CDR1 MNHNY, CDR2 SVGAGI (reference sequence). CDR3 length: 15 amino acids. This TCR was sampled from a young man who had mild COVID-19 (a few samples of this study predate the infection). Cell type and time point are not known. This rearrangement joins TRBV6-6 to TRBJ1-2; maybe TRBD1 (6 bases). Sequencing used PBMCs or a T cell subset sorted from them (not recorded which). In DNA form, the CDR3 reads TGTGCCAGCAGCCCGCTAATGAGGGGGTCCCATGGCTACACCTTC. Translation: CASSPLMRGSHGYTF.